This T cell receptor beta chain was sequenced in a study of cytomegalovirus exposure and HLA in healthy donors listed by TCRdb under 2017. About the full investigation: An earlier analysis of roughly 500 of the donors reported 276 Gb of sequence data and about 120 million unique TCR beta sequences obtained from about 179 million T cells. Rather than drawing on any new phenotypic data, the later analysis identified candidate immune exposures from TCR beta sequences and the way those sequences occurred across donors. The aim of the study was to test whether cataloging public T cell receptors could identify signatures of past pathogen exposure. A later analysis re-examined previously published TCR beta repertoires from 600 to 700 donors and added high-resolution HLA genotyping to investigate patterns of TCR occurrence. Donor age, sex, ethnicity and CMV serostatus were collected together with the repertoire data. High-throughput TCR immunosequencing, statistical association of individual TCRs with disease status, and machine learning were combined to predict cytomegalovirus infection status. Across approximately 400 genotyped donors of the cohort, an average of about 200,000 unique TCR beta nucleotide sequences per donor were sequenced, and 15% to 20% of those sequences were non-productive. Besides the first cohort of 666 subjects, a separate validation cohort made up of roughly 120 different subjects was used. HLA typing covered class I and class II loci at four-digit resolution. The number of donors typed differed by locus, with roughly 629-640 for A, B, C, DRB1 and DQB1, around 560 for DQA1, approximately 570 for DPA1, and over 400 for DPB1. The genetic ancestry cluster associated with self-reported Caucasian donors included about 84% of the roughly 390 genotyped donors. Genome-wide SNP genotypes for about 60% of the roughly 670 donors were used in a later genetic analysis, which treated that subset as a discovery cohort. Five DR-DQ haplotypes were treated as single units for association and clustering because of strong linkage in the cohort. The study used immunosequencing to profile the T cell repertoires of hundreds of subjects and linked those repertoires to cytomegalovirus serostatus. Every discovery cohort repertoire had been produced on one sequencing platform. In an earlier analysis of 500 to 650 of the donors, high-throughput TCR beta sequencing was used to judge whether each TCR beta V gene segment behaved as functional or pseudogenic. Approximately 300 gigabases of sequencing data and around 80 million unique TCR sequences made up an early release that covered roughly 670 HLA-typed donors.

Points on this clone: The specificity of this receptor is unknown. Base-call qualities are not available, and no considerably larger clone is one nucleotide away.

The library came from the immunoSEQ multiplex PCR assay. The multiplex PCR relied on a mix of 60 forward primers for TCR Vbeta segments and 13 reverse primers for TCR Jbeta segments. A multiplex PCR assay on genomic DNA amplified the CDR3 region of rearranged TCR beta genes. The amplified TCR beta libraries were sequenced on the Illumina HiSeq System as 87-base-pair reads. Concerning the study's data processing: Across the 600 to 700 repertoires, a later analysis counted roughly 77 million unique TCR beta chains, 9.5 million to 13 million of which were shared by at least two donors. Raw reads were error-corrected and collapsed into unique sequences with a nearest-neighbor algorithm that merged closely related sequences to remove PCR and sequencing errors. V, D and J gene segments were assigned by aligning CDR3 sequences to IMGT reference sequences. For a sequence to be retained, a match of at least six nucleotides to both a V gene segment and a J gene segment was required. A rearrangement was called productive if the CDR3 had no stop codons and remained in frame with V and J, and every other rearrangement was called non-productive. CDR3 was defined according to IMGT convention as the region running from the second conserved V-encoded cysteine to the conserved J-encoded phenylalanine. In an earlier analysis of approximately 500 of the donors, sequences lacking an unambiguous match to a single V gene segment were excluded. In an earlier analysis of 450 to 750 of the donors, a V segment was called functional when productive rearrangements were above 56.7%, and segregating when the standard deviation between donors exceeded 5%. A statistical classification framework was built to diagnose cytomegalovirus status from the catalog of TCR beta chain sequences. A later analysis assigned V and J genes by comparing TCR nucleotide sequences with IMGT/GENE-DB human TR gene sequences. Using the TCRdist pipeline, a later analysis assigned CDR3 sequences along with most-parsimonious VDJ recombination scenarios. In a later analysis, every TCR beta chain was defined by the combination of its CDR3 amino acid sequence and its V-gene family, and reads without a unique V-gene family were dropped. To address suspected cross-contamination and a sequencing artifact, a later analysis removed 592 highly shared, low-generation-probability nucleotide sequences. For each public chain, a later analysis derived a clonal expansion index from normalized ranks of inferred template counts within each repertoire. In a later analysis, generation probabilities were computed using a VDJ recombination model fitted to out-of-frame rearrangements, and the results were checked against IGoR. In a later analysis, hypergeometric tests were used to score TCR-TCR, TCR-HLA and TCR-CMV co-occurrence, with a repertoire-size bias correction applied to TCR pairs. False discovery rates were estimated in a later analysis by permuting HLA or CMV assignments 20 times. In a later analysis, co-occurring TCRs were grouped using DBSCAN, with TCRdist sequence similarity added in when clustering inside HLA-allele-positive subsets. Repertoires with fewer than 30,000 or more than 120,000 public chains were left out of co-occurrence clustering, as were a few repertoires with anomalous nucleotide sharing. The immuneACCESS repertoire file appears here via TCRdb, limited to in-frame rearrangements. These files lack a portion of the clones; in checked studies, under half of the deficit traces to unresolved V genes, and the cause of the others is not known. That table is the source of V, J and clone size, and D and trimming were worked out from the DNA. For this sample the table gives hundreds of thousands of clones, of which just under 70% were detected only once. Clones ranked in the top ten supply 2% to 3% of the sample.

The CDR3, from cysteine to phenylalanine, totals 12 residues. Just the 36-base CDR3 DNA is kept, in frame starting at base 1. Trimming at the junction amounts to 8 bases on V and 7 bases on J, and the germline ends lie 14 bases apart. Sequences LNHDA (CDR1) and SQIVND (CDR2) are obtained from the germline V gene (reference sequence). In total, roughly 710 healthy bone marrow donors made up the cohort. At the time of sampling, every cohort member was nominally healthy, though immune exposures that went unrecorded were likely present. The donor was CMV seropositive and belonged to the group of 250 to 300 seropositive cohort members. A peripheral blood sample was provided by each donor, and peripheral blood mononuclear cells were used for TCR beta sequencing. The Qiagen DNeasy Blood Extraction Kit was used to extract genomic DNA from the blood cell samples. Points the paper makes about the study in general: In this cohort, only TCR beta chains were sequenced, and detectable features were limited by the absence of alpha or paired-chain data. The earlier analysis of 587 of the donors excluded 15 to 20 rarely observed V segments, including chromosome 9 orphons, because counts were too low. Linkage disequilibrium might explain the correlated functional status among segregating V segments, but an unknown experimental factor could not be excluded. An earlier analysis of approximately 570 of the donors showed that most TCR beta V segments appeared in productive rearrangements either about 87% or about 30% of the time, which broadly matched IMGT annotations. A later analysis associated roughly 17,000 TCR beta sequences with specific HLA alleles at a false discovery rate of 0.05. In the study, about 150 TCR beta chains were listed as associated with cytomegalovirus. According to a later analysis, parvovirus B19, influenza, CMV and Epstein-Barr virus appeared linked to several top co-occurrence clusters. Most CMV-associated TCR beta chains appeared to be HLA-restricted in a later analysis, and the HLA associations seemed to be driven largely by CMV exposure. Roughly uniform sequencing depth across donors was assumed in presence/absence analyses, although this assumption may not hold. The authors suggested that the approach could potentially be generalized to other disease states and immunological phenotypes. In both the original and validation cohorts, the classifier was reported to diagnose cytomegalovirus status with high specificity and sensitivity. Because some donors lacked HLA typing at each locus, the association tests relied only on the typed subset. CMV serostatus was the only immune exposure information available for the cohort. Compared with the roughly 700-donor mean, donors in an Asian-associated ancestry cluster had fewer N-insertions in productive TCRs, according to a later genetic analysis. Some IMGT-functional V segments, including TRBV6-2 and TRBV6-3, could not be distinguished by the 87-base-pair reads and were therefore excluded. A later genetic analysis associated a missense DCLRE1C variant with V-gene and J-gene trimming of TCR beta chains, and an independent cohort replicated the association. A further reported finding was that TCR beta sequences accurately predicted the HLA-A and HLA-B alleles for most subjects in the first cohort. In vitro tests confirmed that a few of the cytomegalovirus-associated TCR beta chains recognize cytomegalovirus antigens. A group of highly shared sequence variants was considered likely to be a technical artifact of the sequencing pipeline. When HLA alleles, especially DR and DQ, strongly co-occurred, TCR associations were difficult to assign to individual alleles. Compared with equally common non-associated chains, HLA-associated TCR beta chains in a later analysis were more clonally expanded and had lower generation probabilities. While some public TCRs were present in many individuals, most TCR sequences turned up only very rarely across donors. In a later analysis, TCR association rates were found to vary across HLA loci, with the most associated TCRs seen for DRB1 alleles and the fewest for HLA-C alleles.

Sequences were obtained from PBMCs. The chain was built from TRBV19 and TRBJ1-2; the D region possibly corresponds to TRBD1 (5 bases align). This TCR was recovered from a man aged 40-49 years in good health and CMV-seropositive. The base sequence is TGTGCCAGTTCCCCGGGGGGGAGTGGCTACACCTTC. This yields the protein CASSPGGSGYTF. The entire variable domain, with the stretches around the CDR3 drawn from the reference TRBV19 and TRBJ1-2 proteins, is DGGITQSPKYLFRKEGQNVTLSCEQNLNHDAMYWYRQDPGQGLRLIYYSQIVNDFQKGDIAEGYSVSREKKESFPLTVTSAQKNPTAFYLCASSPGGSGYTFGSGTRLTVV.